The rows below give T cell receptor beta chains drawn from one sample of a study of blood T cell repertoires in COVID-19. This table comes from immunoSEQ multiplex PCR, and its TCRdb copy is limited to in-frame clones, with some not included. This sample has 200,000 to 250,000 clones, with about 92% found just once. What was sequenced was peripheral blood. The source of these receptors is a man aged 25 to 45 with acute or convalescent COVID-19. CDR3s leave out the opening cysteine and the closing phenylalanine or tryptophan. The D gene is left open where the match is weak. Size is stated for part of the rows, as once, few or many counts, or as a class when the clone is expanded.

clone_size,d_call,v_call,cdr3_aa
NA,NA,TRBV7-9,ASSPRGLQETQY
NA,NA,TRBV7-3,ASSPSTGNTEAF
NA,TRBD2,TRBV6-5,ASTPGLAGADTQY
NA,NA,TRBV2,ASSVGTMDGYT
NA,NA,TRBV6-1,ASSDRGPSGNTIY
NA,TRBD1,TRBV5-1,ASSLVGQGLSSGANVLT
NA,NA,TRBV10-2,ASTDSSNYGYT
NA,TRBD1,TRBV12-3/TRBV12-4,ASSLARGYGYT
NA,NA,TRBV21-1,ASSNPHRADNEQF
NA,NA,TRBV6-4,ASSDGQGTEAF
once,NA,TRBV6-5,ASKLSGTFEVF
NA,NA,TRBV19,ASSPQGLNTEAF
once,NA,TRBV30,AWSVWDSANQPQH
NA,NA,TRBV28,ASSLGAGSTDTQY
NA,TRBD1,TRBV18,ASSPGQVTYEQY
NA,TRBD1,TRBV25-1,ASSRDRGEQY
NA,NA,TRBV13,ASSLEGRNTIY
NA,NA,TRBV29-1,SVSGANQETQY
NA,TRBD1,TRBV5-1,ASLRGTGIYNEQF
NA,NA,TRBV6-6,ASSYRRQGNTEAF
NA,NA,TRBV7-9,ASSPYSNQPQH
NA,NA,TRBV2,ASSGRRGFQETQY
NA,NA,TRBV5-1,ASSLGTGKHEQY
once,NA,TRBV7-3,ASSPSGAETQY
NA,NA,TRBV7-9,ASSLSGGLERATT
NA,NA,TRBV28,ASSPSGQGHNTDTQY
NA,TRBD1,TRBV11-2,ASSLIGTGATGNTIY
NA,TRBD1,TRBV4-1,ASSQDGRAGGGYT
NA,NA,TRBV3-1/TRBV3-2,ASSQESGPYGYT
NA,NA,TRBV11-2,ASSYLTGAVGF
NA,TRBD1,TRBV6-6,ATTTLPGTASYEQY
NA,NA,TRBV29-1,SVVGAEYLSTDTQY
NA,NA,TRBV6-5,ASRPWRRGISPLH
NA,NA,TRBV5-1,ASTLYPSGYQETQY
once,TRBD1,TRBV5-4,ASSFSPGQGYYNEQF
NA,NA,TRBV18,ASSPTSTGGYEQY
NA,TRBD2,TRBV7-7,ASSGAYQETQY
NA,TRBD2,TRBV19,ASSGGLVVEQF
once,NA,TRBV7-8,ASSLGGGSYEQY
NA,NA,TRBV25-1,ASRSSLRTIDEQF
once,NA,TRBV12-3/TRBV12-4,ASSIFRGNEQY
NA,NA,TRBV6-1,ASSDGGSLYEQY
NA,NA,TRBV19,ASSMSVVAGEI
NA,NA,TRBV6-6,ASRREILAKNIQY
NA,TRBD2,TRBV20-1,SASRLAEETQY
once,NA,TRBV12-3/TRBV12-4,ASSDSWDTEAF
NA,NA,TRBV19,ATSGRDFLGVGRSEQF
NA,NA,TRBV28,ASSLSGDGENEQY
NA,NA,TRBV6-5,ASSYSSTLGYNEQF
once,TRBD1,TRBV3-1/TRBV3-2,ASSLRQGQDGYT
NA,TRBD1,TRBV28,ASSKDRDYYGYT